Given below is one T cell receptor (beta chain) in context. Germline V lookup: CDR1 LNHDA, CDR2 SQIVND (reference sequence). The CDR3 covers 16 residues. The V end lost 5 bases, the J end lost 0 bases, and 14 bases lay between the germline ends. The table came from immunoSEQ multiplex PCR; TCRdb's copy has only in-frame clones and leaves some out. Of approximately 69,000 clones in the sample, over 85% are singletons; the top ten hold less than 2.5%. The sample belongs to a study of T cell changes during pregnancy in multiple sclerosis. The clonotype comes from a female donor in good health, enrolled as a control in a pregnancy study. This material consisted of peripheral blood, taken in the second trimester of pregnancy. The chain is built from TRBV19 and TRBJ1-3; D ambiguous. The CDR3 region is CASSPEQLFSGNTIYF. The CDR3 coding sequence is TGTGCCAGTAGTCCCGAACAGTTGTTCTCTGGAAACACCATATATTTT.